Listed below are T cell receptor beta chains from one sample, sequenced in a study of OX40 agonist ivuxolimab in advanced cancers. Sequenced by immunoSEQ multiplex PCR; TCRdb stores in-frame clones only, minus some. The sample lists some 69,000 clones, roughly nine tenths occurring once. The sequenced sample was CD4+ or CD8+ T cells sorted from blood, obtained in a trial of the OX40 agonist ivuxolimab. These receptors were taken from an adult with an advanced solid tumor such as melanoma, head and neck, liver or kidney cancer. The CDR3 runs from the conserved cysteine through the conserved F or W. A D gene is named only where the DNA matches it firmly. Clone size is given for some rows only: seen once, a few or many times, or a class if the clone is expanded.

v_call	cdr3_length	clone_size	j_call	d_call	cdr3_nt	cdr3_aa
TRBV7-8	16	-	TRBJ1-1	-	TGTGCCAGCAGCTCAAAATCAAATACAGGGAGGAGTGAAGCTTTCTTT	CASSSKSNTGRSEAFF
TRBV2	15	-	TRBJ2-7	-	TGTGCCAGCAGTGGGGAGCGGGTTAGCTCCTACGAGCAGTACTTC	CASSGERVSSYEQYF
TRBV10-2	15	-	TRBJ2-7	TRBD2	TGCGCCAGCAGTGTAGGGACTAGCGGGAGTGGTGAGCAGTACTTC	CASSVGTSGSGEQYF
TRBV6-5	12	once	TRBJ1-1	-	TGTGCCAGCAGCGGACAGAACACTGAAGCTTTCTTT	CASSGQNTEAFF
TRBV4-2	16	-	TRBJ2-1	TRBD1	TGTGCCAGCAGCCAAGACAGGGACAGGGCCTACAATGAGCAGTTCTTC	CASSQDRDRAYNEQFF
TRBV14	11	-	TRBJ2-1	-	TGTGCCAGCAGTCGTAGCGCAAAGCAGTTCTTC	CASSRSAKQFF
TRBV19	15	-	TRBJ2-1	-	TGTGCCAGTAGTAATGAAGGACTCCCATACAATGAGCAGTTCTTC	CASSNEGLPYNEQFF
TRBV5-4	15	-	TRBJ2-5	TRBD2	TGTGCCAGCAGCCCTCCGAGCGGGATGAAAGAGACCCAGTACTTC	CASSPPSGMKETQYF
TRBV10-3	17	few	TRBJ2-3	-	TGTGCCATCAGGCAAATGGGGTTGGGGGGTGACACAGATACGCAGTATTTT	CAIRQMGLGGDTDTQYF
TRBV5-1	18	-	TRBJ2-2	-	TGCGCCAGCAGCTTGGCGGGCTCTTCATTCTTTAACACCGGGGAGCTGTTTTTT	CASSLAGSSFFNTGELFF
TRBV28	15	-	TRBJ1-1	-	TGTGCCAGCAGTTCTCATGAGGGGAGAGGTTCTGAAGCTTTCTTT	CASSSHEGRGSEAFF
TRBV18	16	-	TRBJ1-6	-	TGTGCCAGCTCGTCTTCAACTGGGCAGGGCAATTCACCCCTCCACTTT	CASSSSTGQGNSPLHF
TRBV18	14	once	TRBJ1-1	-	TGTGCCAGCTCACCTACCGGGGATGGCACTGAAGCTTTCTTT	CASSPTGDGTEAFF
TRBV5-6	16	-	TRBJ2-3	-	TGTGCCAGCAGCTTGTCGTCGCGCCGCAGCACAGATACGCAGTATTTT	CASSLSSRRSTDTQYF
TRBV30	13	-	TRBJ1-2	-	TGTGCCTGCCAGGGGAGATCTAACTATGGCTACACCTTC	CACQGRSNYGYTF
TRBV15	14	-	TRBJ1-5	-	TGTGCCACCAGCAGAGGGGGGGCAAATCAGCCCCAGCATTTT	CATSRGGANQPQHF
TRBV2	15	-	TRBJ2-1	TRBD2	TGTGCCAGCAGTGAACAGGCTAGCGGATACAATGAGCAGTTCTTC	CASSEQASGYNEQFF
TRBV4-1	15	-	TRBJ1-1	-	TGCGCCAGCAGCCAAGAGGTTACAGGAGACACTGAAGCTTTCTTT	CASSQEVTGDTEAFF
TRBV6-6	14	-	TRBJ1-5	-	TGTGCCAGCAGTTACGACCATAGCAATCAGCCCCAGCATTTT	CASSYDHSNQPQHF
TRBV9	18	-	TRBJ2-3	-	TGTGCCAGCAGCGTAAGTCCAGTAGGAGGGCGTAGCACAGATACGCAGTATTTT	CASSVSPVGGRSTDTQYF
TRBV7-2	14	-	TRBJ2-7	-	TGTGCCAGCAGCTTCTTAAGGGAAACCTACGAGCAGTACTTC	CASSFLRETYEQYF
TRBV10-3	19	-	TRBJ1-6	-	TGTGCCATCAGTGAGGGCGATACAGCCTACGGATCCTATAATTCACCCCTCCACTTT	CAISEGDTAYGSYNSPLHF
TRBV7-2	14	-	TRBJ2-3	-	TGTGCCAGCAGCTTATTCTTATGGGGGAATACGCAGTATTTT	CASSLFLWGNTQYF
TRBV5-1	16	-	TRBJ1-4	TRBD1	TGCGCCAGCAGCTTCGGACAGGGAGTTACTAATGAAAAACTGTTTTTT	CASSFGQGVTNEKLFF
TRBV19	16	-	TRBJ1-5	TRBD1	TGTGCCAGTAGTACCTACGGACAGGGGAACAATCAGCCCCAGCATTTT	CASSTYGQGNNQPQHF
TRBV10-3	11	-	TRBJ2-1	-	TGTGCCATCAGACTAGACGGTGAGCAGTTCTTC	CAIRLDGEQFF
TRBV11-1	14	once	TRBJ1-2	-	TGTGCCAGCAGCTTTTCCGACGGCTACTATGGCTACACCTTC	CASSFSDGYYGYTF